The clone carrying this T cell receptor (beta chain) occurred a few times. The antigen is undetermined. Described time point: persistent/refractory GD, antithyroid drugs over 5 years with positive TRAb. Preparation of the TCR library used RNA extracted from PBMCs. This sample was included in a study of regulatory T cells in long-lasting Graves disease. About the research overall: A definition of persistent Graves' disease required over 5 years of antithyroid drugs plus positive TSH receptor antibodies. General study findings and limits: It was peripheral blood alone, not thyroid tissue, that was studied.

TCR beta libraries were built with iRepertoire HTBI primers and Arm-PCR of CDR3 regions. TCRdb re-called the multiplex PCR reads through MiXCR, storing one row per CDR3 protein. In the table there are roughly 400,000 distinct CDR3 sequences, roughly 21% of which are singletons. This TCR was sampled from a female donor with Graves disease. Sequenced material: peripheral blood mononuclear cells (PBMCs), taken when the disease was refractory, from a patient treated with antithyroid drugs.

CDR3 residues: CASSDTGDKEAFF. CDR3 sequence (DNA): TGCGCCAGCAGCGATACAGGGGACAAGGAAGCTTTCTTT. The chain recombines TRBV5-1 with TRBJ1-1; 7 positions agree with TRBD1. The CDR3 spans 13 residues. V shed 4 bases and J 8 bases; nucleotides not matched to a gene: 8. CDR1 SGHRS and CDR2 YFSETQ come from the germline V gene.